This TCR beta chain was recorded in a study of cytomegalovirus exposure and HLA in healthy donors. The primer mix had 60 Vbeta and 13 Jbeta primers. Method: immunoSEQ multiplex PCR; TCRdb's copy keeps in-frame clones and lacks some. This sample has under 200,000 clones, with roughly 80% found just once. CDR1 is MNHNY, CDR2 SVGAGI, per germline (reference sequence). The CDR3 spans 12 residues. Trimming removed 6 bases at V and 1 base at J, with 7 bases between. V and J are TRBV6-6 and TRBJ2-7; no definite D call. This TCR derives from a middle-aged man in good health and CMV-seronegative. Sequencing used PBMCs. The CDR3 reads CASRTGSYEQYF. The CDR3 bases are TGTGCCAGCAGGACGGGTTCCTACGAGCAGTACTTC.